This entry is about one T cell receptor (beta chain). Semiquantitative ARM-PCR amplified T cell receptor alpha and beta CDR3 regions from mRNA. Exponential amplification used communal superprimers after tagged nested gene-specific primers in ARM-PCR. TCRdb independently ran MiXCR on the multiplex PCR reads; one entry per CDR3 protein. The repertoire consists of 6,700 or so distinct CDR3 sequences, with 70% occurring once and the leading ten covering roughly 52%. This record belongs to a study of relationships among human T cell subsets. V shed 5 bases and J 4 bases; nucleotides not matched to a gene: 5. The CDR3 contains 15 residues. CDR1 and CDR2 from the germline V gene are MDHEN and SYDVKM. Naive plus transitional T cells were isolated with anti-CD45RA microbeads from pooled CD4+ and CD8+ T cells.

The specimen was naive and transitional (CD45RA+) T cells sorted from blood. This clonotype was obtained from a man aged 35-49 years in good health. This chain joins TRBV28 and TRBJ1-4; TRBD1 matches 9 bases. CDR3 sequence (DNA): TGTGCCAGCAGTGATACAGGGGGCCGTAATGAAAAACTGTTTTTT. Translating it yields CASSDTGGRNEKLFF.